What follows are 13 T cell receptor beta chains derived from one specimen sequenced in a study of control samples from healthy donors and cancer patients. Libraries were prepared by immunoSEQ multiplex PCR; TCRdb keeps only in-frame clonotypes and omits some of them. The table has 100,000 to 150,000 clones, 89% seen once. The sequencing input was PBMCs. The receptors come from a man aged 50 to 59 with head and neck cancer.

The rearrangement uses TRBV6-5 and TRBJ2-3; possibly TRBD1 for D (6 bases). Germline V gene sequence: CDR1 MNHEY, CDR2 SVGAGI. The V end was cut by 5 bases, the J end by 6 bases, with 9 bases between. The CDR3 spans 12 residues. CDR3 DNA: TGTGCCAGCAGTACCCAGGGGGATACGCAGTATTTT. This encodes CASSTQGDTQYF.

The V call is TRBV6-5, the J call TRBJ2-7, with 10 bases that match TRBD2. CDR1 and CDR2 from the germline V gene are MNHEY and SVGAGI. CDR3 length equals 15 residues. V shed 7 bases, J shed 4 bases, and the junction held 10 bases outside the gene matches. CDR3 amino acids: CASTRGAGGPYEQYF. The CDR3 nucleotides are TGTGCCAGCACGCGGGGAGCGGGAGGGCCATACGAGCAGTACTTC.

By its share, this clone is medium-sized. This rearrangement joins TRBV5-6 to TRBJ2-2, with TRBD1 as a possible D gene (5 bases). Germline loops: CDR1 SGHDT, CDR2 YYEEEE. CDR3 length: 16 amino acids. V lost 2 bases to trimming and J lost 1 base, with 12 bases between them. CDR3 protein: CASSFGLGQNTGELFF. CDR3 nucleotide sequence: TGTGCCAGCAGCTTCGGCCTCGGACAGAACACCGGGGAGCTGTTTTTT.

J is TRBJ2-1 and V is TRBV4-1, with D perhaps matching TRBD2 (6 bases). Germline-derived CDR1 and CDR2 are MGHRA and YSYEKL. Trimming removed 1 base at V and 0 bases at J, with 10 bases between. CDR3 length: 16 residues. CDR3 bases: TGCGCCAGCAGCCAAGTTGCGCGGGGCTCCTACAATGAGCAGTTCTTC. This translates into CASSQVARGSYNEQFF.

The rearrangement links TRBV12-5 to TRBJ2-1; TRBD2 aligns across 10 bases. CDR1 and CDR2 (germline): LGHNT, FRNRAP. The trim removed 7 bases at V and 8 bases at J, leaving 2 bases unmatched. This CDR3 is 12 amino acids long. CDR3 in amino acids: CASAGLADEQFF. The CDR3, as DNA: TGTGCTAGTGCTGGACTAGCGGATGAGCAGTTCTTC.

The table lists this clone with a count of one. The rearrangement uses TRBV27 and TRBJ2-1; D gene uncertain. This CDR3 comprises 14 residues. Germline values: CDR1 MNHEY, CDR2 SMNVEV (reference sequence). Between the trimmed V and J ends, which lost 0 bases and 8 bases, there was a span of 11 bases. The DNA for the CDR3 is TGTGCCAGCAGTTTATCGGCCAGATCAGATGAGCAGTTCTTC. The encoded protein is CASSLSARSDEQFF.

The chain has TRBV28 and TRBJ1-5; 8 positions agree with TRBD1. The CDR3 has 15 residues. CDR1 and CDR2 from the germline V gene are MDHEN and SYDVKM. V was clipped by 5 bases and J by 2 bases; unmatched bases: 5. The CDR3, as DNA: TGTGCCAGCAGTAGTACAGGGGGAGGCAATCAGCCCCAGCATTTT. It codes for CASSSTGGGNQPQHF.

The J gene is TRBJ2-3, the V gene TRBV21-1; no DNA check was done on the table's D call, TRBD1. TRBV21-1 is listed as a pseudogene. This CDR3 contains 14 residues. The CDR3 DNA sequence: TGTGCCAGCAGCACCTGGGGCAGCACAGATACGCAGTATTTT. Translating it yields CASSTWGSTDTQYF.

This CDR3 is CSASDDNLEAFF. The DNA of the CDR3 is TGCAGTGCTAGTGATGACAACCTAGAAGCTTTCTTT. The chain recombines TRBV20-1 with TRBJ1-1; no definite D call. The V gene's germline CDR1 is DFQATT and CDR2 SNEGSKA (reference sequence). There are 12 residues in the CDR3. V was cut by 3 bases and J by 8 bases, with 13 bases left in between.

The chain carries TRBV14 and TRBJ1-2; unclear D gene. The V gene's germline CDR1 is SGHDN and CDR2 FVKESK. Trimming removed 6 bases from V and 6 bases from J, with 14 bases in between. The CDR3 is 13 residues long. CDR3 sequence: CASSPRPSDGYTF. The CDR3 nucleotides are TGTGCCAGCAGTCCGCGGCCCTCAGATGGCTACACCTTC.

As concerns this clone: The germline gene is not matched at one end of the junction; a read error may be the cause. The chain has TRBV28 and TRBJ2-2; TRBD1 agrees at 8 bases. Germline loops: CDR1 MDHEN, CDR2 SYDVKM. CDR3 length equals 15 residues. The CDR3 coding sequence is TGTGCCAGCAGTGTCGGGACAGGTGTACACCGGGGAGCTGTTTTT. Translation: CASSVGTGVHRGAVF.

CDR3 residues: CASSVDSGIGETQYF. The CDR3 coding sequence is TGTGCCAGCAGCGTAGATTCCGGGATCGGGGAGACCCAGTACTTC. The chain carries TRBV9 and TRBJ2-5; a possible D gene is TRBD2 (5 bases). Germline V CDR1 and CDR2: SGDLS, YYNGEE. Trimming shortened V by 0 bases and J by 5 bases, and 14 bases separated the two germline ends. There are 15 residues in the CDR3.

The V call is TRBV7-2, the J call TRBJ2-6; D is possibly TRBD1 (5 bases). Germline V gives CDR1 SGHTA, CDR2 FQGNSA. CDR3 size: 17 residues. The V end lost 3 bases, the J end lost 2 bases, and 14 bases lay between the germline ends. The CDR3 here is CASSFLQGMTGANVLTF. CDR3 coding DNA: TGTGCCAGCAGCTTTTTGCAGGGAATGACTGGGGCCAACGTCCTGACTTTC.